Each of the 14 T cell receptor beta chains below was sequenced from the same sample in a study of molecular identifiers for immune sequencing clone quantification. MiXCR, run by TCRdb on the PCR reads, gives a single entry per CDR3 protein. The sample contains hundreds of thousands of distinct CDR3 sequences, under 25% of which appear only once. The sequencing sample was made of naive CD8+ T cells from blood, with Jurkat cell RNA spiked in. The subset is: FACS-sorted CD8+CD4-CCR7+CD45RA+ naive T cells. The origin of the receptors is a human donor in good health. Some libraries in this study had Jurkat cell RNA spiked in.

This clonotype was seen many times. The gene calls are TRBV5-4 and TRBJ1-1; D is unclear. Germline values: CDR1 SGHNT, CDR2 YYREEE (reference sequence). This CDR3 region has 15 residues. V dropped 4 bases and J dropped 2 bases, with 15 bases sitting between them. The CDR3 nucleotides are TGTGCCAGCAGCCCCGTCGAGAGCTCAAACACTGAAGCTTTCTTT. This encodes CASSPVESSNTEAFF.

V and J are TRBV7-2 and TRBJ2-4, with TRBD1 as a possible D gene (6 bases). The CDR3 has 15 residues. Deletions cut 11 bases from V and 3 bases from J, with 20 bases between. CDR1 is SGHTA and CDR2 is FQGNSA in the germline V gene. CDR3 sequence reads: CARRLGADLKNIQYF. The CDR3 DNA follows: TGTGCCCGCCGCTTGGGGGCGGACCTCAAAAACATTCAGTACTTC.

This clonotype was picked up many times. The V and J genes are TRBV7-9 and TRBJ2-5; D might be TRBD2 (5 bases). With 7 bases removed from V and 0 bases from J, the gap between germline ends came to 12 bases. The length of the CDR3 is 14 residues. Germline assignment: CDR1 SEHNR and CDR2 FQNEAQ (reference sequence). The CDR3 spells CASNSRGYQETQYF. CDR3 coding DNA: TGTGCCAGCAACTCCCGGGGATACCAAGAGACCCAGTACTTC.

This clonotype was seen at least ten times. The chain has TRBV25-1 and TRBJ1-1; no clear D. CDR3 length: 15 residues. The V end lost 2 bases, the J end lost 3 bases, and 13 bases lay between the germline ends. Per germline, CDR1 MGHDK and CDR2 SYGVNS. The CDR3 protein is CASSESGGPHTEAFF. The CDR3 DNA follows: TGTGCCAGCAGTGAAAGTGGAGGGCCCCACACTGAAGCTTTCTTT.

About this clonotype: Being one base from a much bigger clone, this may be a read error. The chain combines TRBV12-3 or TRBV12-4 with TRBJ2-7, with D perhaps TRBD1 (6 bases). The CDR3 has 15 residues. The CDR3 here is CAGSLSSEGGYEQYF. CDR3 bases: TGTGCCGGCAGTTTATCCTCTGAAGGGGGTTACGAGCAGTACTTC.

This clonotype came up a few times. The gene calls are TRBV4-2 and TRBJ1-1, with a possible D match to TRBD1 (6 bases). The CDR3 spans 16 residues. CDR1 LGHNA and CDR2 YNFKEQ come from the germline V gene. With 2 bases removed from V and 2 bases from J, the gap between germline ends came to 15 bases. The CDR3 DNA reads TGTGCCAGCAGCCAAACCCGGGACAAGTTTAACACTGAAGCTTTCTTT. Amino acid sequence: CASSQTRDKFNTEAFF.

This clonotype was recorded once. The junction departs from the called germline gene at one end, perhaps through a read error. DNA of the CDR3: TGTGTCAGCAGCGTAACTAGCGGAGACGAGCAGTACTTC. Amino acids: CVSSVTSGDEQYF. The V call is TRBV9, the J call TRBJ2-7, with 8 bases matching TRBD2. The germline gives CDR1 SGDLS, CDR2 YYNGEE. CDR3 size: 13 residues.

Concerning this clonotype: The junction departs from germline at one end; a sequencing error may be responsible. CDR3 region: CTSSPFLAGEEDYEQYF. DNA for the CDR3: TGTACCAGCAGTCCATTCTTAGCGGGGGAAGAGGATTACGAGCAGTACTTC. This chain connects TRBV6-2 or TRBV6-3 to TRBJ2-7, with TRBD2 matching over 9 bases. The CDR3 loop spans 17 amino acids. Germline lookup yields CDR1 MNHEY and CDR2 SVGEGT.

The rearrangement links TRBV18 to TRBJ2-7, with D hard to call. Trimming cost V 6 bases and J 3 bases, with 9 bases left between them. The V gene's germline CDR1 is KGHSH and CDR2 LQKENI. The CDR3 has 12 residues. The CDR3 loop reads CASSGRLYEQYF. The CDR3 coding sequence is TGTGCCAGCTCCGGACGGCTCTACGAGCAGTACTTC.

V is TRBV29-1 and J is TRBJ1-2, with D tentatively TRBD1 (6 bases). CDR3 length: 13 amino acids. Germline assignment: CDR1 SQVTM and CDR2 ANQGSEA. V lost 6 bases to trimming and J lost 10 bases, with 21 bases between them. CDR3 DNA sequence: TGCAGCGTACCTACCCAGACAGGAAAAGACTACACCTTC. Translation: CSVPTQTGKDYTF. The variable domain in full, with the rest retrieved from reference TRBV29-1 and TRBJ1-2, is SAVISQKPSRDICQRGTSLTIQCQVDSQVTMMFWYRQQPGQSLTLIATANQGSEATYESGFVIDKFPISRPNLTFSTLTVSNMSPEDSSIYLCSVPTQTGKDYTFGSGTRLTVV.

The chain couples TRBV6-2 or TRBV6-3 to TRBJ2-2; possibly TRBD1 for D (5 bases). CDR1 and CDR2 from the germline V gene are MNHEY and SVGEGT. The V and J ends lost 6 bases and 3 bases respectively, with 11 bases between them. The CDR3 contains 14 residues. This CDR3 is CASSLDSYTGELFF. CDR3 in DNA: TGTGCCAGCAGCCTCGACAGCTACACCGGGGAGCTGTTTTTT.

Only a few counts were recorded for this clonotype. The chain combines TRBV5-4 with TRBJ1-1; 8 positions agree with TRBD1. V shed 5 bases and J 3 bases; nucleotides not matched to a gene: 6. In germline, CDR1 is SGHNT, CDR2 YYREEE (reference sequence). CDR3 size: 14 residues. The CDR3 DNA sequence: TGTGCCAGCAGGCAGGGGGCTGGGGACACTGAAGCTTTCTTT. Protein sequence: CASRQGAGDTEAFF.

The chain joins TRBV27 to TRBJ2-7; 10 bases align to TRBD1. J was trimmed by 3 bases and V by 7 bases; bases with no gene match: 9. CDR1 and CDR2 from the germline V gene are MNHEY and SMNVEV (reference sequence). CDR3 size: 15 residues. The CDR3 coding sequence is TGTGCCAGCAAGGTCGGGACAGGGGTACGCTACGAGCAGTACTTC. Translating gives CASKVGTGVRYEQYF.

This clonotype came up many times. This chain uses TRBV28 with TRBJ1-4; 7 bases map to TRBD1. The CDR3 is 16 residues long. Germline-derived CDR1 and CDR2 are MDHEN and SYDVKM. J gave up 0 bases and V 4 bases, and 5 bases lay outside the gene matches. CDR3 region: CASSSRQGATNEKLFF. Here the CDR3 DNA reads TGTGCCAGCAGTTCCCGACAGGGCGCAACTAATGAAAAACTGTTTTTT.